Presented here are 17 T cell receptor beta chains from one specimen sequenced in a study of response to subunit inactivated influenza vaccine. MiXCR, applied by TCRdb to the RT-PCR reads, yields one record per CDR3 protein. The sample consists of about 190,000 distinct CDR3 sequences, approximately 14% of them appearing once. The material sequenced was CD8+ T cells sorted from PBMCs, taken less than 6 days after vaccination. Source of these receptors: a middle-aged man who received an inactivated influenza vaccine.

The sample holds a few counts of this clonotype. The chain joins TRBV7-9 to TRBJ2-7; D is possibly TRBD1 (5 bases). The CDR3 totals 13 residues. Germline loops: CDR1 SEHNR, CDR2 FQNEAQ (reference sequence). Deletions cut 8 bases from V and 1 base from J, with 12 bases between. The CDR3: CASGFGASYEQYF. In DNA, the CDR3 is TGTGCCAGCGGATTTGGGGCTTCCTACGAGCAGTACTTC.

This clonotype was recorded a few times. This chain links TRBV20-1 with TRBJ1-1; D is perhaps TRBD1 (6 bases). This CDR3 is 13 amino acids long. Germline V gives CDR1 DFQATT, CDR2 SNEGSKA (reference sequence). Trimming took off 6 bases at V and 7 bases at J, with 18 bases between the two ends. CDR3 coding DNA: TGCAGTGCAGTACCCAGGGGTAAGAATGAAGCTTTCTTT. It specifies CSAVPRGKNEAFF.

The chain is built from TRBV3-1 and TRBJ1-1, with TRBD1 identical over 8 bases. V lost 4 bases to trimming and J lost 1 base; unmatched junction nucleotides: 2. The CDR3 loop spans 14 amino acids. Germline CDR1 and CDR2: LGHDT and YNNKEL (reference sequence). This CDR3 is CASSPQGANTEAFF. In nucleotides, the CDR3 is TGTGCCAGCAGCCCCCAGGGGGCGAACACTGAAGCTTTCTTT.

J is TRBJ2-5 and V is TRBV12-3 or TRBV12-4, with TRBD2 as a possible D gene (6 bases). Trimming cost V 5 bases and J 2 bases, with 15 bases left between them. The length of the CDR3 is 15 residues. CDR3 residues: CASSPHGGIQETQYF. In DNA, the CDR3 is TGTGCCAGCAGTCCTCATGGGGGGATACAAGAGACCCAGTACTTC.

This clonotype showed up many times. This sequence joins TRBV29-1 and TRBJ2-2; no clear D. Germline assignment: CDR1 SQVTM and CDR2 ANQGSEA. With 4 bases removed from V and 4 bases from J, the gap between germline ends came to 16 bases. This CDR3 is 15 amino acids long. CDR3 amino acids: CSVGAKGWGTGELFF. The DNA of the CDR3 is TGCAGCGTTGGAGCCAAGGGTTGGGGCACCGGGGAGCTGTTTTTT.

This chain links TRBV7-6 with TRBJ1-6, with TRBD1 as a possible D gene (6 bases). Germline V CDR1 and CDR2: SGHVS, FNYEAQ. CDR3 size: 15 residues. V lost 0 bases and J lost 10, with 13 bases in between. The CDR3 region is CASSLAAQGRSPLHF. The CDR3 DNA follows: TGTGCCAGCAGCTTAGCGGCACAGGGTAGGTCACCCCTCCACTTT.

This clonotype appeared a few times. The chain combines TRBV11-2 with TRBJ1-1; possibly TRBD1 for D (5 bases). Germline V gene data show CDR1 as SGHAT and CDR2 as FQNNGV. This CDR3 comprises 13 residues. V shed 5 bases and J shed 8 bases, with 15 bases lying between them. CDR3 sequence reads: CASSDPSGEEAFF. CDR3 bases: TGTGCCAGCAGCGACCCGTCGGGGGAGGAAGCTTTCTTT.

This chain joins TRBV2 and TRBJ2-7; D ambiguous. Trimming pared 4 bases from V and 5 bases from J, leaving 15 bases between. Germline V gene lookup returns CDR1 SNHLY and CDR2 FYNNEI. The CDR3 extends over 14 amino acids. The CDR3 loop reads CASSVVEGIHEQYF. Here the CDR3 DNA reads TGTGCCAGCAGTGTAGTTGAAGGAATCCACGAGCAGTACTTC.

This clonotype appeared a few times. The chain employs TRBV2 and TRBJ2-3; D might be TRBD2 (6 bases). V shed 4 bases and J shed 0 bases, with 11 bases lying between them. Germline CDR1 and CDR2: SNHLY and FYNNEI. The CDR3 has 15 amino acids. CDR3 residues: CASSGLAISTDTQYF. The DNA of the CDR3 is TGTGCCAGCAGTGGTCTAGCGATCAGCACAGATACGCAGTATTTT.

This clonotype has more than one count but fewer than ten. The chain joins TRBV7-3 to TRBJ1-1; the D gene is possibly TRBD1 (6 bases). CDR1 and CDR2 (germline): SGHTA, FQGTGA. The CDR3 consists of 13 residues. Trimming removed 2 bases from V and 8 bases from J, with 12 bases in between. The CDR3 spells CASSLRGAGEAFF. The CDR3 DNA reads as TGTGCCAGCAGCTTACGGGGGGCCGGCGAAGCTTTCTTT.

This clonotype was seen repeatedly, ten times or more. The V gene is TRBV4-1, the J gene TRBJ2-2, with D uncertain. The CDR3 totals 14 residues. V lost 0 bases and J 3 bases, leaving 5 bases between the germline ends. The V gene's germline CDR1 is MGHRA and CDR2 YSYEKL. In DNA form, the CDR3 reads TGCGCCAGCAGCCAAGAAGGCTACACCGGGGAGCTGTTTTTT. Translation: CASSQEGYTGELFF.

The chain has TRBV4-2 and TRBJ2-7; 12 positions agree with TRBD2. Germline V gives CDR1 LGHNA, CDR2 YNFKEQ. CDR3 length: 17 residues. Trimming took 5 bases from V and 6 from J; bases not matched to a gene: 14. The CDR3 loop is CASSYQPSGGGLTEQYF. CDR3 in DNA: TGTGCCAGCAGCTACCAGCCTAGCGGGGGGGGTCTAACCGAGCAGTACTTC.

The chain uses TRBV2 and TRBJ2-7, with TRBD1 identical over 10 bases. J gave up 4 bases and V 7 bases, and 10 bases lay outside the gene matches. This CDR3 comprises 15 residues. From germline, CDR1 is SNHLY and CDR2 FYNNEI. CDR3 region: CASTYEGTGAYEQYF. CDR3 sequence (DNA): TGTGCCAGCACGTATGAGGGGACAGGGGCTTACGAGCAGTACTTC.

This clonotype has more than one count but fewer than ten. CDR3 bases: TGCGCCAGCAGCTCCACACTGTCGGTTGGAGGGGGCGCAGATGGCTACACCTTC. Amino acid sequence: CASSSTLSVGGGADGYTF. The J gene is TRBJ1-2, the V gene TRBV5-1; TRBD1 matches 7 bases. J gave up 6 bases and V 3 bases, and 20 bases lay outside the gene matches. The CDR3 extends over 18 amino acids. Germline V lookup: CDR1 SGHRS, CDR2 YFSETQ.

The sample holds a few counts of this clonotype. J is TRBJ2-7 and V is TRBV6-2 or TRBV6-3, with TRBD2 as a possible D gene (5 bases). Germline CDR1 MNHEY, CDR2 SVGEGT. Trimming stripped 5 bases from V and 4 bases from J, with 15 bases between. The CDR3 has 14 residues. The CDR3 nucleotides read TGTGCCAGCAGTCTCTCGAGGGCCGTGTACGAGCAGTACTTC. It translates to CASSLSRAVYEQYF.

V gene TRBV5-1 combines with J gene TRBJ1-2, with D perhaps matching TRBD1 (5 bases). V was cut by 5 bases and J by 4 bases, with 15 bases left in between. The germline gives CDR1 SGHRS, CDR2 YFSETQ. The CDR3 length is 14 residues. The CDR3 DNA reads TGCGCCAGCAGGCCCCCGGGGCTGGTCTATGGCTACACCTTC. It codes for CASRPPGLVYGYTF.

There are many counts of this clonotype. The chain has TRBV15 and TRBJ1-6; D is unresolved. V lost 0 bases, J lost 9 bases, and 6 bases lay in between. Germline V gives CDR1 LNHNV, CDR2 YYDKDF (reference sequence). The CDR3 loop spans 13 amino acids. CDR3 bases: TGTGCCACCAGCAGAGACCTTTTTTCACCCCTCCACTTT. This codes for CATSRDLFSPLHF.